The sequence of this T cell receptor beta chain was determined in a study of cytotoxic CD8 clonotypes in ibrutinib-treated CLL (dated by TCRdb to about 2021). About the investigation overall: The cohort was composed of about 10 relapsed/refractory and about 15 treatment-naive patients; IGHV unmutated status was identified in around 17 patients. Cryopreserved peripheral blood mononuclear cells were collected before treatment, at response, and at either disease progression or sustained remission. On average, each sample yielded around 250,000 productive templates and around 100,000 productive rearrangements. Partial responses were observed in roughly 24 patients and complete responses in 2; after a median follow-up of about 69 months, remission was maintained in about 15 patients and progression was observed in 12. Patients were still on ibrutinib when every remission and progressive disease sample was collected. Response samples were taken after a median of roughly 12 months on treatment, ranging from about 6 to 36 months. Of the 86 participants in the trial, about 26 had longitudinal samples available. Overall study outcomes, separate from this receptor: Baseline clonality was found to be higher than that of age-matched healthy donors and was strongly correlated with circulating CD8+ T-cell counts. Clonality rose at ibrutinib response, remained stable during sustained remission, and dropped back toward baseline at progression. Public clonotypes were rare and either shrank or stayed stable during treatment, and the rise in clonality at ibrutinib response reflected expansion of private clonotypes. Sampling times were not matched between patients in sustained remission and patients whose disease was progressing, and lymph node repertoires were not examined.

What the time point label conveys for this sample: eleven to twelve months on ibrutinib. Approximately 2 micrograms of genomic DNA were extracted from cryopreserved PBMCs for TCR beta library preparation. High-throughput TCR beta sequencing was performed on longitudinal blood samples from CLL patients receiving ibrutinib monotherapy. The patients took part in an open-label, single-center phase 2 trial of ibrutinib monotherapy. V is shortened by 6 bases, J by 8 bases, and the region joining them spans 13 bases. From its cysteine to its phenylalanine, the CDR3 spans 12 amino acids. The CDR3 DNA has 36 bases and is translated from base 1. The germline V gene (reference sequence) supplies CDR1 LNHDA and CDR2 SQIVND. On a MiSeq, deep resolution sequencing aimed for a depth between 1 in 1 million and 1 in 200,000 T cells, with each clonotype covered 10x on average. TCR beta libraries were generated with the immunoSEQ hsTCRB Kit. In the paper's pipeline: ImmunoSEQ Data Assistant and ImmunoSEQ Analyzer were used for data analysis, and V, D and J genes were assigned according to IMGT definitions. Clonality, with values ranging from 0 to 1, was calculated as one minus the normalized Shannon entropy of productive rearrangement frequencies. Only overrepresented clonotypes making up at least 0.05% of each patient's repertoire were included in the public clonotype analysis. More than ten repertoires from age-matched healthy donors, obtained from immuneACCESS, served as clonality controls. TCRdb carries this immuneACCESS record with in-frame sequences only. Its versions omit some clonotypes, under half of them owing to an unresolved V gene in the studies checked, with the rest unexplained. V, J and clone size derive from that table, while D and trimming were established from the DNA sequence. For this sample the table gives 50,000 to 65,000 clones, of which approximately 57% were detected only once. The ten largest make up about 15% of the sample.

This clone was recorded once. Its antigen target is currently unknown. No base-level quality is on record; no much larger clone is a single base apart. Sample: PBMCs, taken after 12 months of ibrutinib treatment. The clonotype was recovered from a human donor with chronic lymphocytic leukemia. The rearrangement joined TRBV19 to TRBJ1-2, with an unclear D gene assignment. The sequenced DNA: TGTGCCAGTAGCCCCCGTGCCAGAGGCTACACCTTC. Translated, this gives CASSPRARGYTF.